Below, 27 T cell receptor beta chains from the same sample are listed, as sequenced in a study of T cell responses to AZD1222 COVID-19 vaccine. Method: immunoSEQ multiplex PCR; TCRdb's copy keeps in-frame clones and lacks some. The profile covers fewer than 120,000 clones, with 70% to 90% appearing a single time and roughly 3% taken by the ten largest. The specimen was peripheral blood, collected on day 0 of AZD1222 vaccination. All receptors derive from an adult in good health.

The rearrangement uses TRBV24-1 and TRBJ2-3, with TRBD1 matching 12 bases. Germline V gene sequence: CDR1 KGHDR, CDR2 SFDVKD. The CDR3 extends over 17 amino acids. J lost 4 bases, V lost 4 bases, and 8 bases had no gene match. The CDR3 is CATSESYGTGGADTQYF. The CDR3 bases are TGTGCCACCAGTGAATCGTACGGGACAGGGGGCGCAGATACGCAGTATTTT.

The chain is built from TRBV11-2 and TRBJ1-1; a weak D match, TRBD1 (5 bases). V was clipped by 2 bases and J by 0 bases, with 10 bases between them. Germline assignment: CDR1 SGHAT and CDR2 FQNNGV. There are 15 residues in the CDR3. CDR3 sequence: CASSLFGTLNTEAFF. In DNA, the CDR3 is TGTGCCAGCAGCTTATTCGGGACCCTGAACACTGAAGCTTTCTTT.

The V gene is TRBV5-1, the J gene TRBJ2-7; the D gene is possibly TRBD2 (6 bases). This CDR3 spans 13 amino acids. CDR1 and CDR2 (germline): SGHRS, YFSETQ. The ends were cut back, 1 base at V and 6 bases at J, with 11 bases in the middle. CDR3 protein: CASSLSREAEQYF. In DNA form, the CDR3 reads TGCGCCAGCAGCTTGAGTAGGGAGGCCGAGCAGTACTTC.

This clone occurred once. The rearrangement uses TRBV6-6 and TRBJ1-6, with D perhaps TRBD1 (5 bases). CDR3 length: 14 amino acids. V lost 2 bases and J 8 bases, leaving 10 bases between the germline ends. Germline assignment: CDR1 MNHNY and CDR2 SVGAGI (reference sequence). The CDR3 bases are TGTGCCAGCAGTTACACACCACAGGATTCACCCCTCCACTTT. Its protein is CASSYTPQDSPLHF.

The V and J genes are TRBV4-3 and TRBJ1-1, with D uncertain. CDR1 is LGHNA, CDR2 YSLEER, per germline. The CDR3 extends over 14 amino acids. The V gene lost 0 bases and the J gene lost 1 base, with 6 bases spanning the gap. The CDR3 sequence: CASSQEGRNTEAFF. The CDR3 DNA sequence: TGCGCCAGCAGCCAAGAAGGCAGGAACACTGAAGCTTTCTTT.

The chain uses TRBV5-1 and TRBJ2-7; 9 positions agree with TRBD2. Germline CDR1 is SGHRS and CDR2 is YFSETQ. Unmatched junction bases numbered 5, after V lost 0 bases and J lost 4 bases. The CDR3 covers 15 residues. The CDR3 sequence is CASSLGLADLYEQYF. CDR3 nucleotide sequence: TGCGCCAGCAGCTTGGGACTAGCGGACCTTTACGAGCAGTACTTC.

This chain joins TRBV19 and TRBJ2-7, with 10 nucleotides matching TRBD2. The germline V gene encodes CDR1 LNHDA and CDR2 SQIVND (reference sequence). V lost 1 base, J lost 0 bases, and 0 bases stayed unmatched. The CDR3 consists of 15 residues. The chain's CDR3 is CASSIGTSGSYEQYF. The DNA of the CDR3 is TGTGCCAGTAGTATAGGGACTAGCGGCTCCTACGAGCAGTACTTC. The entire variable domain, with the rest obtained from reference TRBV19 and TRBJ2-7, is as follows: DGGITQSPKYLFRKEGQNVTLSCEQNLNHDAMYWYRQDPGQGLRLIYYSQIVNDFQKGDIAEGYSVSREKKESFPLTVTSAQKNPTAFYLCASSIGTSGSYEQYFGPGTRLTVT.

This clone showed up just once. J is TRBJ1-1 and V is TRBV7-9, with D perhaps matching TRBD1 (5 bases). Germline assignment: CDR1 SEHNR and CDR2 FQNEAQ (reference sequence). The CDR3 has 15 amino acids. Between the trimmed V and J ends, which lost 3 bases and 2 bases, there was a span of 13 bases. CDR3 region: CASSFIWGGNTEAFF. The CDR3 coding sequence is TGTGCCAGCAGCTTCATCTGGGGCGGTAACACTGAAGCTTTCTTT.

The V call is TRBV12-3 or TRBV12-4, the J call TRBJ1-2; D is unclear. V lost 2 bases to trimming and J lost 5 bases, with 9 bases between them. CDR3 size: 13 residues. The CDR3 coding sequence is TGTGCCAGCAGTTTAACAGTGGGATATGGCTACACCTTC. This encodes CASSLTVGYGYTF.

The table lists this clone with a count of one. The CDR3 coding sequence is TGTGCCAGCAGCTTAACACAGGGGAAGCAGTTCTTC. It codes for CASSLTQGKQFF. The J gene is TRBJ2-1, the V gene TRBV7-3; 7 nucleotides line up with TRBD1. The CDR3 has 12 amino acids. The V and J ends lost 0 bases and 11 bases, in that order; junction bases with no gene match: 1. Germline V gene lookup returns CDR1 SGHTA and CDR2 FQGTGA.

V and J are TRBV5-4 and TRBJ2-3; D is perhaps TRBD2 (6 bases). Germline V CDR1 and CDR2: SGHNT, YYREEE (reference sequence). The CDR3 length is 14 residues. The germline V and J ends were trimmed by 3 bases and 4 bases, with 12 bases remaining between them. CDR3: CASSSAGRADTQYF. CDR3 coding DNA: TGTGCCAGCAGCTCGGCGGGACGGGCAGATACGCAGTATTTT.

The genes are TRBV6-6 and TRBJ2-5, with D uncertain. The germline gives CDR1 MNHNY, CDR2 SVGAGI (reference sequence). There are 13 residues in the CDR3. The ends were cut back, 4 bases at V and 7 bases at J, with 13 bases in the middle. The CDR3 DNA is TGTGCCAGCAGTTGGCCGGAAGGTGGGACCCAGTACTTC. Its translation: CASSWPEGGTQYF.

This clone was seen a few times. This sequence joins TRBV3-1 (or the pseudogene TRBV3-2) and TRBJ2-1; D unresolved. The CDR3 spans 13 residues. The V gene's germline CDR1 is LGHDT and CDR2 YNNKEL (reference sequence). Between the trimmed V and J ends, which lost 5 bases and 9 bases, there was a span of 14 bases. The CDR3 here is CASSLLTPGEQFF. CDR3 nucleotides: TGTGCCAGCAGCTTACTGACCCCCGGTGAGCAGTTCTTC.

The chain joins TRBV20-1 to TRBJ2-4, with D uncertain. Germline V gives CDR1 DFQATT, CDR2 SNEGSKA (reference sequence). The CDR3 is 11 amino acids. The V gene lost 1 base and the J gene lost 8 bases, with 6 bases spanning the gap. CDR3 protein: CSARGLDIQYF. CDR3 DNA: TGCAGTGCTAGAGGTCTGGACATTCAGTACTTC.

This chain joins TRBV10-3 and TRBJ2-1; 9 bases fit TRBD2. Germline loops: CDR1 ENHRY, CDR2 SYGVKD. J lost 8 bases, V lost 3 bases, and 8 bases had no gene match. This CDR3 spans 15 amino acids. This chain's CDR3 is CAISDRSGRNDEQFF. DNA of the CDR3: TGTGCCATCAGTGACAGAAGCGGGAGGAACGATGAGCAGTTCTTC.

The rearrangement joins TRBV27 to TRBJ2-7; the D gene is possibly TRBD1 (5 bases). Trimming stripped 7 bases from V and 6 bases from J, with 25 bases between. The CDR3 spans 16 residues. Germline lookup yields CDR1 MNHEY and CDR2 SMNVEV (reference sequence). This CDR3 reads CASTSIGAASVGEQYF. The CDR3 coding sequence is TGTGCCAGCACCTCCATAGGGGCAGCCTCCGTCGGCGAGCAGTACTTC.

The chain uses TRBV6-5 and TRBJ1-4; D possibly corresponds to TRBD1 (5 bases). V lost 5 bases and J 4 bases, leaving 14 bases between the germline ends. Germline V gene sequence: CDR1 MNHEY, CDR2 SVGAGI. This CDR3 has 15 residues. The CDR3 reads CASSIDSAGNEKLFF. The DNA for the CDR3 is TGTGCCAGCAGTATCGACAGCGCCGGTAATGAAAAACTGTTTTTT.

This chain connects TRBV28 to TRBJ1-6; D uncertain. The CDR3 sequence is 15 residues long. Germline-derived CDR1 and CDR2 are MDHEN and SYDVKM. Trimming pared 5 bases from V and 8 bases from J, leaving 16 bases between. CDR3 DNA: TGTGCCAGCAGTCCCACCTTGGGTGGGGATTCACCCCTCCACTTT. Its protein product is CASSPTLGGDSPLHF. The full variable domain, its missing parts supplied by reference TRBV28 and TRBJ1-6, is DVKVTQSSRYLVKRTGEKVFLECVQDMDHENMFWYRQDPGLGLRLIYFSYDVKMKEKGDIPEGYSVSREKKERFSLILESASTNQTSMYLCASSPTLGGDSPLHFGNGTRLTVT.

The chain is built from TRBV5-1 and TRBJ2-1, with TRBD1 matching 7 bases. Germline assignment: CDR1 SGHRS and CDR2 YFSETQ. J gave up 9 bases and V 3 bases, and 9 bases lay outside the gene matches. The CDR3 runs 14 residues. The CDR3 bases are TGCGCCAGCAGCTCCAGGGACAGAGGCCCTGAGCAGTTCTTC. Its translation: CASSSRDRGPEQFF. The full variable domain, completed using reference TRBV5-1 and TRBJ2-1, is KAGVTQTPRYLIKTRGQQVTLSCSPISGHRSVSWYQQTPGQGLQFLFEYFSETQRNKGNFPGRFSGRQFSNSRSEMNVSTLELGDSALYLCASSSRDRGPEQFFGPGTRLTVL.

The J gene is TRBJ2-7, the V gene TRBV24-1; tentatively, D is TRBD1 (6 bases). V lost 5 bases to trimming and J lost 2 bases, with 12 bases between them. Germline loops: CDR1 KGHDR, CDR2 SFDVKD. The CDR3 covers 14 residues. The CDR3 coding sequence is TGTGCCACCAGTGTAGGAAGGGGGACCTACGAGCAGTACTTC. It codes for CATSVGRGTYEQYF.

This clone has a single count. This chain connects TRBV7-9 to TRBJ2-3; the D is unclear. CDR3 length: 14 residues. V was shortened by 2 bases and J by 2 bases, with 8 bases between the two germline ends. Germline CDR1 reads SEHNR; CDR2 reads FQNEAQ (reference sequence). The CDR3 is CASSLPTSTDTQYF. The DNA for the CDR3 is TGTGCCAGCAGCTTACCGACCTCCACAGATACGCAGTATTTT. The variable domain in full, completed from reference TRBV7-9 and TRBJ2-3, reads DTGVSQNPRHKITKRGQNVTFRCDPISEHNRLYWYRQTLGQGPEFLTYFQNEAQLEKSRLLSDRFSAERPKGSFSTLEIQRTEQGDSAMYLCASSLPTSTDTQYFGPGTRLTVL.

V is TRBV15 and J is TRBJ2-1, with TRBD2 matching 7 bases. Trimming at V came to 0 bases and at J to 11 bases, leaving 10 bases not matched to a gene. CDR3 length: 15 residues. Per germline, CDR1 LNHNV and CDR2 YYDKDF (reference sequence). The CDR3 sequence is CATSRDSGRAGKQFF. Here the CDR3 DNA reads TGTGCCACCAGCAGAGATTCGGGGAGGGCAGGGAAGCAGTTCTTC.

This chain links TRBV6-5 with TRBJ1-4; D gene ambiguous. The germline V gene encodes CDR1 MNHEY and CDR2 SVGAGI. This CDR3 spans 13 amino acids. V lost 7 bases and J lost 0, with 6 bases in between. The CDR3 sequence is CASNPSTNEKLFF. The CDR3 bases are TGTGCCAGCAACCCATCAACTAATGAAAAACTGTTTTTT.

The gene calls are TRBV7-6 and TRBJ2-6, with TRBD1 identical over 8 bases. CDR1 and CDR2 from the germline V gene are SGHVS and FNYEAQ. The CDR3 extends over 17 amino acids. Trimming removed 0 bases from V and 0 bases from J; junction bases left unmatched: 1. As DNA, the CDR3 is TGTGCCAGCAGCTTAGCGCAGGGGGCCTCTGGGGCCAACGTCCTGACTTTC. Translated, it gives CASSLAQGASGANVLTF.

The chain carries TRBV6-2 or TRBV6-3 and TRBJ1-6; possible D gene TRBD1, 5 bases. The CDR3 runs to 15 residues. CDR1 is MNHEY and CDR2 is SVGEGT in the germline V gene. The V end was cut by 6 bases, the J end by 3 bases, with 12 bases between. DNA of the CDR3: TGTGCCAGCAGCCCCGGACAAATCTATAATTCACCCCTCCACTTT. Amino acid sequence: CASSPGQIYNSPLHF.

The table lists this clone with a count of one. The V call is TRBV11-2, the J call TRBJ1-3; no firm D call. V lost 6 bases and J lost 4, with 10 bases in between. This CDR3 spans 13 amino acids. CDR1 is SGHAT and CDR2 is FQNNGV in the germline V gene. CDR3 coding DNA: TGTGCCAGCAGAGGGTTGCGGGGAAACACCATATATTTT. The encoded protein is CASRGLRGNTIYF. Looking up the rest from reference TRBV11-2 and TRBJ1-3 gives the full variable domain: EAGVAQSPRYKIIEKRQSVAFWCNPISGHATLYWYQQILGQGPKLLIQFQNNGVVDDSQLPKDRFSAERLKGVDSTLKIQPAKLEDSAVYLCASRGLRGNTIYFGEGSWLTVV.

This chain connects TRBV28 to TRBJ1-4, with D perhaps TRBD1 (6 bases). CDR1 and CDR2 from the germline V gene are MDHEN and SYDVKM. The CDR3 extends over 15 amino acids. Trimming pared 7 bases from V and 10 bases from J, leaving 22 bases between. As DNA, the CDR3 is TGTGCCAGCACCGCTACAGGGCTCGGGAAAAGAAAACTGTTTTTT. Its protein is CASTATGLGKRKLFF. Full variable domain (missing parts from reference TRBV28 and TRBJ1-4): DVKVTQSSRYLVKRTGEKVFLECVQDMDHENMFWYRQDPGLGLRLIYFSYDVKMKEKGDIPEGYSVSREKKERFSLILESASTNQTSMYLCASTATGLGKRKLFFGSGTQLSVL.